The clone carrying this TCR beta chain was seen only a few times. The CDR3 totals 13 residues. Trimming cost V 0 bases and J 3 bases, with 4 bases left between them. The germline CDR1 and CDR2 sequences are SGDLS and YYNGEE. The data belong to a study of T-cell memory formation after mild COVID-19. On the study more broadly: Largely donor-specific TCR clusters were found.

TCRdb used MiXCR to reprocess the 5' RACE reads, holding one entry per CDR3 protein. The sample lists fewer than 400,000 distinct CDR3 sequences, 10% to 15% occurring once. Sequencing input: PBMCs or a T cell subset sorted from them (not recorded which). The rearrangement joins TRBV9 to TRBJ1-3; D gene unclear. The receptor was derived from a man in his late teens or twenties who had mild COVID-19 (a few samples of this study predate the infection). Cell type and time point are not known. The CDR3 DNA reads TGTGCCAGCAGCGTAGCCGATGGAAACACCATATATTTT. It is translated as CASSVADGNTIYF.